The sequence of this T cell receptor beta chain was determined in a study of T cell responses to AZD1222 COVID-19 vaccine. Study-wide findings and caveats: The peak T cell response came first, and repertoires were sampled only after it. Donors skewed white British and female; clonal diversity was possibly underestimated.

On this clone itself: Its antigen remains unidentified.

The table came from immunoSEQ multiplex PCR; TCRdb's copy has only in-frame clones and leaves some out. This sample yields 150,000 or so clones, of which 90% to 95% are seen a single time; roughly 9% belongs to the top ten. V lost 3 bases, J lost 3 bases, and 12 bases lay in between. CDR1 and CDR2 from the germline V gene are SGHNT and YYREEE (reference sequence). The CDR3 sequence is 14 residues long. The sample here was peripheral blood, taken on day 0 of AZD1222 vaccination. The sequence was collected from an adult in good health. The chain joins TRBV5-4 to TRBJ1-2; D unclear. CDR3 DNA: TGTGCCAGCAGCTCGAAGGACGGGGACTATGGCTACACCTTC. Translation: CASSSKDGDYGYTF.